What follows are 2 T cell receptor beta chains derived from one specimen sequenced in a study of CXCR3-negative and CXCR3-positive naive CD8 T cells. Their specific antigens are unknown. Findings and limits, study-wide: Naive cells that were CXCR3-positive had more hydrophobic TRB CDR3s (compared with CXCR3-negative naive cells).

Libraries were UMI-labeled 5' RACE TRB cDNA. TCRdb re-called the 5' RACE reads and catalogs CDR3 proteins one per entry, DNA excluded. In total, the table holds about 63,000 distinct CDR3 sequences. The sequenced sample consisted of naive CXCR3+ CD8+ T cells from blood. As for subset: CD45RO-CCR7+CD27+CD95- naive CD8+ T cells expressing CXCR3 (TNR3+). The receptors were sampled from a human donor in good health. Some clones in this sample may be carry-over from other donors' samples.

The chain combines TRBV29-1 with TRBJ1-2. The CDR3 runs to 11 residues. Germline V gene lookup returns CDR1 SQVTM and CDR2 ANQGSEA. This chain's CDR3 is CSVVETGGYTF.

This chain joins TRBV27 and TRBJ2-1; no DNA is available, so the TRBD1 call from TCRdb remains unchecked. The V gene's germline CDR1 is MNHEY and CDR2 SMNVEV (reference sequence). The CDR3 sequence is 13 residues long. The chain's CDR3 is CASGALLNNEQFF.